Shown below are 15 T cell receptor beta chains from a single sample sequenced in a study of T cell repertoires in cytomegalovirus infection. Each CDR3 protein gets one entry after TCRdb re-called the reads with MiXCR. The sample lists roughly 300,000 distinct CDR3 sequences, around a tenth occurring once. Sequenced input: PBMCs. These receptors were taken from a human donor in good health (CMV status not recorded). Some clones in this sample may be carry-over from other donors' samples.

This clonotype was counted many times. This chain links TRBV25-1 with TRBJ2-1, with no clear D. The CDR3 length is 14 residues. CDR1 is MGHDK and CDR2 is SYGVNS in the germline V gene. V lost 0 bases, J lost 7 bases, and 10 bases lay in between. This CDR3 is CASSEYKGSNEQFF. CDR3 in DNA: TGTGCCAGCAGTGAATATAAAGGGTCTAATGAGCAGTTCTTC.

CDR3 in amino acids: CASSPPVRGQGGGNTEAFF. Here the CDR3 DNA reads TGTGCCAGCTCACCACCTGTCCGCGGACAGGGTGGGGGCAACACTGAAGCTTTCTTT. The rearrangement joins TRBV18 to TRBJ1-1, with 8 positions matching TRBD1. V was clipped by 0 bases and J by 2 bases; unmatched bases: 14. CDR1 KGHSH and CDR2 LQKENI come from the germline V gene. The CDR3 has 19 amino acids.

This clonotype was detected a few times. V and J are TRBV7-2 and TRBJ1-4, with no clear D. Between the trimmed V and J ends, which lost 3 bases and 8 bases, there was a span of 7 bases. The CDR3 runs 12 residues. Germline lookup yields CDR1 SGHTA and CDR2 FQGNSA. The chain's CDR3 is CASSFYPEKLFF. The CDR3 DNA sequence: TGTGCCAGCAGCTTTTATCCGGAAAAACTGTTTTTT.

This clonotype came up many times. The chain has TRBV7-2 and TRBJ1-1; TRBD1 is a possible D gene (5 bases). Trimming took 0 bases from V and 5 from J, leaving 10 bases between them. The CDR3 sequence is 14 residues long. CDR1 SGHTA and CDR2 FQGNSA come from the germline V gene. CDR3: CASSLASTVTEAFF. The CDR3 DNA is TGTGCCAGCAGCTTAGCCTCGACAGTAACTGAAGCTTTCTTT. The variable domain in full, completed from reference TRBV7-2 and TRBJ1-1, reads GAGVSQSPSNKVTEKGKDVELRCDPISGHTALYWYRQSLGQGLEFLIYFQGNSAPDKSGLPSDRFSAERTGGSVSTLTIQRTQQEDSAVYLCASSLASTVTEAFFGQGTRLTVV.

The rearrangement links TRBV29-1 to TRBJ2-2, with 13 bases aligning to TRBD2. After removal of 7 bases from V and 7 bases from J, the junction contained 6 bases not matched to a gene. CDR1 is SQVTM, CDR2 ANQGSEA, per germline. The CDR3 contains 14 residues. CDR3 bases: TGCAGCGCTCAGACTAGCGGGAGGCTCGGGGAGCTGTTTTTT. It translates to CSAQTSGRLGELFF.

This rearrangement joins TRBV6-2 or TRBV6-3 to TRBJ2-4; 7 positions match TRBD1. The CDR3 length is 18 residues. J gave up 3 bases and V 6 bases, and 17 bases lay outside the gene matches. In germline, CDR1 is MNHEY, CDR2 SVGEGT. The CDR3 sequence: CASRSGHRDRPVKNIQYF. In DNA form, the CDR3 reads TGTGCCAGCAGATCGGGCCACCGGGACAGACCAGTCAAAAACATTCAGTACTTC.

This chain links TRBV5-3 with TRBJ1-1; D unresolved. TRBV5-3 is an ORF for which the function is uncertain. The ends were cut back, 0 bases at V and 3 bases at J, with 12 bases in the middle. The length of the CDR3 is 15 residues. This CDR3 is CARSLAERGDTEAFF. CDR3 nucleotides: TGTGCCAGAAGCTTGGCGGAACGCGGGGACACTGAAGCTTTCTTT.

The chain joins TRBV7-2 to TRBJ1-2; maybe TRBD1 (5 bases). V gave up 1 base and J gave up 13 bases, with 13 bases separating them. Germline V CDR1 and CDR2: SGHTA, FQGNSA. The CDR3 extends over 12 amino acids. The CDR3, as DNA: TGTGCCAGCAGCTTAGTTCGGACAATCCCCACCTTC. Translation: CASSLVRTIPTF.

As DNA, the CDR3 is TGCGCCAGCAGCCCTGTGACAGGAGGGGTAACTGAAGCTTTCTTT. Translated: CASSPVTGGVTEAFF. This chain links TRBV4-1 with TRBJ1-1; TRBD1 is a possible D gene (6 bases). CDR1 is MGHRA and CDR2 is YSYEKL in the germline V gene. V was cut by 4 bases and J by 5 bases, with 17 bases left in between. The CDR3 is 15 amino acids.

This clonotype was observed a few times. This chain links TRBV19 with TRBJ2-1; 8 bases match TRBD1. CDR3 length equals 14 residues. Trimming at V came to 9 bases and at J to 0 bases, leaving 4 bases not matched to a gene. Germline CDR1 reads LNHDA; CDR2 reads SQIVND (reference sequence). The CDR3 coding sequence is TGTGCCAGCCGGACAGGGAGCTCCTACAATGAGCAGTTCTTC. Its translation: CASRTGSSYNEQFF.

The rearrangement joins TRBV12-3 or TRBV12-4 to TRBJ1-1, with D possibly being TRBD1 (5 bases). Between the trimmed V and J ends, which lost 5 bases and 0 bases, there was a span of 13 bases. The CDR3 length is 15 residues. The DNA of the CDR3 is TGTGCCAGCAGTCCGGGACCACCGATGAACACTGAAGCTTTCTTT. Its translation is CASSPGPPMNTEAFF.

Regarding this clonotype: The CDR3 does not close with the conserved phenylalanine or tryptophan, likely indicating a read error. The gene calls are TRBV7-3 and TRBJ2-3; 8 nucleotides match TRBD2. CDR1 SGHTA and CDR2 FQGTGA come from the germline V gene. This CDR3 has 15 residues. Trimming cost V 2 bases and J 1 base; bases outside gene matches: 2. Written as DNA, the CDR3 is TGTGCCAGCAGCTTAGAACTAGCGGGCACAGATACGCAGTATCTT. Its translation is CASSLELAGTDTQYL.

For this clonotype: This sequence may be a read error, since a much larger clone differs from it by one base. J is TRBJ2-3 and V is TRBV7-4; 10 positions match TRBD2. CDR1 SGHVT and CDR2 SQSDAQ come from the germline V gene. The CDR3 has 15 amino acids. CDR3 coding DNA: TGTGCCACCCAACGTAGCGGGGGGCCGGTAGATACGCGGTATTTT. This translates into CATQRSGGPVDTRYF.

The V and J genes are TRBV7-9 and TRBJ2-1; D unresolved. From germline, CDR1 is SEHNR and CDR2 FQNEAQ (reference sequence). The CDR3 contains 15 residues. V was clipped by 5 bases and J by 3 bases, with 14 bases between them. For the CDR3, the DNA is TGTGCCAGCAGCGCCAGGCTCACGGACTACAATGAGCAGTTCTTC. Amino acid sequence: CASSARLTDYNEQFF.

This clonotype was picked up many times. The CDR3 bases are TGTGCCACCCATTCTAGTAGACAAGAGACCCAGTACTTC. Protein sequence: CATHSSRQETQYF. The chain joins TRBV2 to TRBJ2-5, with unresolved D. Germline V gene data show CDR1 as SNHLY and CDR2 as FYNNEI. The CDR3 loop spans 13 amino acids. V was clipped by 10 bases and J by 2 bases, with 14 bases between them.